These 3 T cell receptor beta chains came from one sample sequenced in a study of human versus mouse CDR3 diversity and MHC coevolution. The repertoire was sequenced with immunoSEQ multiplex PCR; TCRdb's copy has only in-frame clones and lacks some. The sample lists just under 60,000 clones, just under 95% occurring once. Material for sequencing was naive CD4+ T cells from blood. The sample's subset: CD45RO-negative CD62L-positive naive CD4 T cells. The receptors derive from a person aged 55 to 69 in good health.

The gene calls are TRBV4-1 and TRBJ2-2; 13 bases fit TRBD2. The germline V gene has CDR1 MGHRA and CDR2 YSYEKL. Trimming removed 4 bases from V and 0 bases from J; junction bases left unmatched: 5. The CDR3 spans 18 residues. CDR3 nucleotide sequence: TGCGCCAGCAGCCGGGGACTAGCGGGATCGGCGAACACCGGGGAGCTGTTTTTT. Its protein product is CASSRGLAGSANTGELFF.

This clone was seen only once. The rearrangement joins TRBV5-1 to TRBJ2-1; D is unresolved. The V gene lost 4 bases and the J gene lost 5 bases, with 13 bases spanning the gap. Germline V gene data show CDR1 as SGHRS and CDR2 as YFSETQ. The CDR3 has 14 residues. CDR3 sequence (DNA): TGCGCCAGCAGCATCCTCGACCGGGACAATGAGCAGTTCTTC. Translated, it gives CASSILDRDNEQFF.

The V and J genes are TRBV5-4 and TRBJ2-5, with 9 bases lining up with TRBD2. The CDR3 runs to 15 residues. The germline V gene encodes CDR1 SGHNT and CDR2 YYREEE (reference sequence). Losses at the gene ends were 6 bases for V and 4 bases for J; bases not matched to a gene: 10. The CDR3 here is CASTPSSGGRETQYF. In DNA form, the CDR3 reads TGTGCCAGCACCCCCTCAAGCGGGGGGCGAGAGACCCAGTACTTC.